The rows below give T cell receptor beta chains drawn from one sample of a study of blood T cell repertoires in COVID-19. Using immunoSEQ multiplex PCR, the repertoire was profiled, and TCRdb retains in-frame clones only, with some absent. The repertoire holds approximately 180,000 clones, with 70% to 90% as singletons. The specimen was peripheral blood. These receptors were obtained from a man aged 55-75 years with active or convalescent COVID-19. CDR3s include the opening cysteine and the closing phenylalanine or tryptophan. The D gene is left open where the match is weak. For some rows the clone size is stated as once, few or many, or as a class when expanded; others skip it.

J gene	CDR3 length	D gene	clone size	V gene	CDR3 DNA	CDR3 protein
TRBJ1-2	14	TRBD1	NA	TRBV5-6	TGTGCCAGCAGGATCGGACAGGACGTCTATGGCTACACCTTC	CASRIGQDVYGYTF
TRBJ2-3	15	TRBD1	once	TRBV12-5	TGTGCTAGTGGTTTGGGACAGGGGGAGACAGATACGCAGTATTTT	CASGLGQGETDTQYF
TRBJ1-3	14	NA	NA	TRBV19	TGTGCCAGTATTACCCGGGACTCTGGAAACACCATATATTTT	CASITRDSGNTIYF
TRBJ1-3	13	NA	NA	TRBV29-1	TGCAGCGTTGTAGTTACCTCTGGAAACACCATATATTTT	CSVVVTSGNTIYF
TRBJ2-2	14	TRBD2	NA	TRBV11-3	TGTGCCAGCAGCCTCCGGGGGGGCACCGGGGAGCTGTTTTTT	CASSLRGGTGELFF
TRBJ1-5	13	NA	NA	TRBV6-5	TGTGCCAGCACTGGACAGCTCAATCAGCCCCAGCATTTT	CASTGQLNQPQHF
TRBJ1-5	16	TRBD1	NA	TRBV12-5	TGTGCTAGTGGTCACAAGGGACAGGGTATCAATCAGCCCCAGCATTTT	CASGHKGQGINQPQHF
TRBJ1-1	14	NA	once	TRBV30	TGTGCCTGGAGACCGACAGCCATGAACACTGAAGCTTTCTTT	CAWRPTAMNTEAFF
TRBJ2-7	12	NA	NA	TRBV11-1	TGTGCCAGCAGTTCCGACAGGTTCGACAGGTACTTC	CASSSDRFDRYF
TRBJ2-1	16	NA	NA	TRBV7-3	TGTGCCAGCAGCTTATCAAGAAGAGGCTCCTACAATGAGCAGTTCTTC	CASSLSRRGSYNEQFF
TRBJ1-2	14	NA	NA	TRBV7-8	TGTGCCAGCAGCTTAGCAGTAGAGAACTATGGCTACACCTTC	CASSLAVENYGYTF
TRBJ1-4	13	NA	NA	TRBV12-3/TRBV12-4	TGTGCCAGCAGTTTTGGGGAGGGAGCGAAACTGTTTTTT	CASSFGEGAKLFF
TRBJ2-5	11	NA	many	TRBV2	TGTGCCAGCTCCCCCGGTGAGACCCAGTACTTC	CASSPGETQYF
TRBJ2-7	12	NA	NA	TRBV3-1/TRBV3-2	TGTGCCAGCAGCAAGGCAGACAGCGAGCAGTACTTC	CASSKADSEQYF
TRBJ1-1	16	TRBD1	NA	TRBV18	TGTGCCAGCTCACACCTACAGGGGGCGGGGGACACTGAAGCTTTCTTT	CASSHLQGAGDTEAFF
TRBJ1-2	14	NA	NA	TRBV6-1	TGTGCCAGCAGTGAAGTGGGAGGGCACTATGGCTACACCTTC	CASSEVGGHYGYTF
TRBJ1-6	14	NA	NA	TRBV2	TGTGCCAGCAGTGAAGGGAGGATCAATTCACCCCTCCACTTT	CASSEGRINSPLHF
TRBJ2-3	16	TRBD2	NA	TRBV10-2	TGCGCCAGCAGCGCTACTAGCGGGGGGGCGTCAGATACGCAGTATTTT	CASSATSGGASDTQYF
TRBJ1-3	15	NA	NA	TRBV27	TGTGCCAGCAGTTTAATCGGGGGGCGCGGAAACACCATATATTTT	CASSLIGGRGNTIYF
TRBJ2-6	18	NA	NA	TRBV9	TGTGCCAGCAGCGTAGTCGGGGAGATTCTCTCTGGGGCCAACGTCCTGACTTTC	CASSVVGEILSGANVLTF
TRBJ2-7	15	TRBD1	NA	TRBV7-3	TGTGCCAGCAGCTCGACCGGGACAGGGTCCTACGAGCAGTACTTC	CASSSTGTGSYEQYF
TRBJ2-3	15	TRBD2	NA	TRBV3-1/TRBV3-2	TGTGCCAGCAGCCATCTAGCGGGGGGCGGTGATACGCAGTATTTT	CASSHLAGGGDTQYF
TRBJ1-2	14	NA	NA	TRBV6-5	TGTGCCAGCAGTTACCTCCCAGGGCCTTATGGCTACACCTTC	CASSYLPGPYGYTF
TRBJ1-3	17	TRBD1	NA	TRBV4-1	TGCGCCAGCAGCCAGGTTTGGACAGGGTTCTCTGGAAACACCATATATTTT	CASSQVWTGFSGNTIYF
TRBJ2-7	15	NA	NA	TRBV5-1	TGCGCCAGCAGCCCCCAACAGGGAAGCGCCTACGAGCAGTACTTC	CASSPQQGSAYEQYF
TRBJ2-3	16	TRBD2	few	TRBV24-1	TGTGCCACCAGTGATAGTAGCGGGGGGGGCACAGATACGCAGTATTTT	CATSDSSGGGTDTQYF
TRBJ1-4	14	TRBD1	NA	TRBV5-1	TGCGCCAGCAGAAAGGGACAGGAGCTTGAAAAACTGTTTTTT	CASRKGQELEKLFF
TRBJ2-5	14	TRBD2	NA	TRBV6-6	TGTGCCAGCACCACGGGGGGTAAAGGAGAGACCCAGTACTTC	CASTTGGKGETQYF
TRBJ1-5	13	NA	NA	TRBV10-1	TGCGCCAGCAGTGAAGCTGGCAATCAGCCCCAGCATTTT	CASSEAGNQPQHF
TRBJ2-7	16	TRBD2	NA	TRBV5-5	TGTGCCAGCAGCCCGCGGGAGGGACTCAAGAGATACGAGCAGTACTTC	CASSPREGLKRYEQYF
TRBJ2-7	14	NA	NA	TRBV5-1	TGCGCCAGCAGCTTGGGCAGGAATCTCTACGAGCAGTACTTC	CASSLGRNLYEQYF
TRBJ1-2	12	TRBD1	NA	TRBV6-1	TGTGCCAGCAGTGAAGTCCAGGGGGCGGCCACCTTC	CASSEVQGAATF
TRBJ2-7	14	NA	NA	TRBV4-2	TGTGCCAGCAGCCAAAGGTTTGGGGAGTACGAGCAGTACTTC	CASSQRFGEYEQYF
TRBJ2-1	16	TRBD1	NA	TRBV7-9	TGTGCCAGCAGCTCATGGGTGGGACAGACGATCGATGAGCAGTTCTTC	CASSSWVGQTIDEQFF
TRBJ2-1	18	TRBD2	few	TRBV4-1	TGCGCCAGCAGCCAAGGGCCCCAAGCGGGACTAGTCCACAATGAGCAGTTCTTC	CASSQGPQAGLVHNEQFF
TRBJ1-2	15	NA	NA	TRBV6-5	TGTGCCAGCAGTTACTCCGAGACAACTAACTATGGCTACACCTTC	CASSYSETTNYGYTF
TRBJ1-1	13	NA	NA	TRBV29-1	TGCAGCGTGAGAGCGGATATGAACACTGAAGCTTTCTTT	CSVRADMNTEAFF
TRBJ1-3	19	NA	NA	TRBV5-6	TGTGCCAGCAGCTTGGATTTGCGGCAGGGAGGTTACTCTGGAAACACCATATATTTT	CASSLDLRQGGYSGNTIYF
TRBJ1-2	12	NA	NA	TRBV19	TGTGCCAGTAGTGCTTTTGGCGGTGGCTACACCTTC	CASSAFGGGYTF
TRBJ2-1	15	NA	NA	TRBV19	TGTGCCAGTAGTATGGGCAGGGCCCTTGACAATGAGCAGTTCTTC	CASSMGRALDNEQFF
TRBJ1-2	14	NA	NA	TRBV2	TGTGCCAGCAGTGTCCAAACAGTTATCTATGGCTACACCTTC	CASSVQTVIYGYTF
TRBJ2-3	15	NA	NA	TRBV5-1	TGCGCCAGCAGCAAAACTAGCCCGGTGCCAGATACGCAGTATTTT	CASSKTSPVPDTQYF